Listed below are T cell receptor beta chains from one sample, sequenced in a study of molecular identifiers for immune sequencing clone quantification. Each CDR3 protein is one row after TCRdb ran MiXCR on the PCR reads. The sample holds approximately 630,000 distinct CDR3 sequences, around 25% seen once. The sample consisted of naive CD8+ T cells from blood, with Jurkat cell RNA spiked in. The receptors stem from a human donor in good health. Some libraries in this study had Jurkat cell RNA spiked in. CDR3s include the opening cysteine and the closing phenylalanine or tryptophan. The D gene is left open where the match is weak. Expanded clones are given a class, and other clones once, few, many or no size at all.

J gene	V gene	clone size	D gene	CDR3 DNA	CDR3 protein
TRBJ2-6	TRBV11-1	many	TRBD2	TGTGCCAGCAGCTTATTTTCCTCCGCTAGCGGGATCCCTGGGGCCAACGTCCTGACTTTC	CASSLFSSASGIPGANVLTF
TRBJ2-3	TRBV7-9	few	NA	TGTGCCAGCAGCTTAGCAGTAATAGGTTGGCGAGACCGTCAGGGGGATACGCAGTATTTT	CASSLAVIGWRDRQGDTQYF
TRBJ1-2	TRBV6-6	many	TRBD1	TGTGCCAGCCTCTCCCGGACAGGGACAAACTATGGCTACACCTTC	CASLSRTGTNYGYTF
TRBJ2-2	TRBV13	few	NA	TGTGCCAGCAGCCCGAAGCCCGGGGAGCTGTTTTTT	CASSPKPGELFF
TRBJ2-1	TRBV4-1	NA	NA	TGCGCCAGCAGCCAAGAAGTCCGGTACAGTGAGCGGTTCTTC	CASSQEVRYSERFF
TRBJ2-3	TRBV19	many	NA	TGTGCCAGTAGTCCCCGTGGGATATATACGCAGTATTTT	CASSPRGIYTQYF
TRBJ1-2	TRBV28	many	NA	TGTGCCAGCAGTTTTAACGTCAACTATGGCTACACCTTC	CASSFNVNYGYTF
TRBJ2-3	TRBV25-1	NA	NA	TGTGCCAGCAGTGAATTCAGGGGCACAGATTCGCAGTATTTT	CASSEFRGTDSQYF
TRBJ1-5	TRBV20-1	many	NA	TGCAGTGCTGTTACAGGGTATTATCAGCCCCAGCATTTT	CSAVTGYYQPQHF
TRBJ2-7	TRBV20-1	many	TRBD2	TGCAGTGCTGGGGGGGGATCCTACGAGCAGTACTTC	CSAGGGSYEQYF
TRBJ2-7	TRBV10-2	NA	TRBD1	TGCGCCAGCAGTGAAGGCGGGACAGGGTTCAACTACGAGCAGTACTTC	CASSEGGTGFNYEQYF
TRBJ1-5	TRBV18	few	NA	TGTGCCAGCTCACCGCGGGACAGCAATCAGCCCCAGCATTTT	CASSPRDSNQPQHF
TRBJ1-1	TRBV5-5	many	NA	TGTGCCAGCAGCCCGCCGGGACCGGGGACTGAAGCTTTCTTT	CASSPPGPGTEAFF
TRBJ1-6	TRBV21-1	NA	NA	TGTGCCAGCAGATCGAGTCGCGACAGGGATAATTCCCCCCTCCCCTTT	CASRSSRDRDNSPLPF
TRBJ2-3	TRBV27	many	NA	TGTGCCAGCAGTCACAGGGTAAATGCGGATACGCAGTATTTT	CASSHRVNADTQYF
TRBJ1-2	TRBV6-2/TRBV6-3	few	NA	TGTGCCAGCAGTTACTCCCAGGGATCCAGTGGCTACACCTTC	CASSYSQGSSGYTF
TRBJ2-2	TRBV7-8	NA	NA	TGTGCCAGCAGCTTAGCATTAGACAGGCCGAACACCGGGGAGCTGTTTTTT	CASSLALDRPNTGELFF
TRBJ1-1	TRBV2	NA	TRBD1	TGTGTCAGCAGGGGGACGATGAACACTGAAGCTTTCTTT	CVSRGTMNTEAFF
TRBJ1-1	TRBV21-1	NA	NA	TGTGCCAGCAGCTCCCAGTACCCGGGGGCTTTCTTT	CASSSQYPGAFF
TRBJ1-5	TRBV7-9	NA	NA	TGTGCCAGCAGCTTAGGGGTAGGGATTCAGCCCCAGCATTTT	CASSLGVGIQPQHF
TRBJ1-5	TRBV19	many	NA	TGTGCCAGTAGTGACCCAGGGGAGTATAGCAATCAGCCCCAGCATTTT	CASSDPGEYSNQPQHF
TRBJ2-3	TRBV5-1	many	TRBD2	TGCGCCAGCAGCTTACCCGTAGCGGGGGAGTACACAGATACGCAGTATTTT	CASSLPVAGEYTDTQYF
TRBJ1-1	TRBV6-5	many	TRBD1	TGTGCCAGCAGTTACTACACCGGGACAGGGGACATGAACACTGAAGCTTTCTTT	CASSYYTGTGDMNTEAFF
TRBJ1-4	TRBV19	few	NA	TGTGCCACCGCGCCCGATCCGGGGGATGAAAAACTGTTTTTT	CATAPDPGDEKLFF
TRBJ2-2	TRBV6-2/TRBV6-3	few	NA	TGTGCCAGCAGTTACATCCCGTTCTTTGAGGGGGCGAACACCGGGGAGCTGTTTTTT	CASSYIPFFEGANTGELFF
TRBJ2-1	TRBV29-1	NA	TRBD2	TGCAGCGTTGGAGGTACTAGCGGGGCCCTGAGCTCCTACAATGAGCAGTTCTTC	CSVGGTSGALSSYNEQFF
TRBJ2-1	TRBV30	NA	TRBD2	TGTGCCTGGAGGACTAGCGGGAGCAGCTCCTACAATGAGCAGTTCTTC	CAWRTSGSSSYNEQFF
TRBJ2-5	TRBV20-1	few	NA	TGCAGTGCTAGAGATGAGGGGGTGGGCTGGGGGACCCAGTACTTC	CSARDEGVGWGTQYF
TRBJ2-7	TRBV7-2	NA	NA	TGTGCCAGCAGCAGTCGGGACGCTACCTACGAGCAGTACTTC	CASSSRDATYEQYF
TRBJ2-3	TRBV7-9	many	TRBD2	TGTGCCAGCAGCTTAGGGACTAGTATTTCAGATACGCAGTATTTT	CASSLGTSISDTQYF
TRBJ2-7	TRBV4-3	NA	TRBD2	TGCGCCAGCAGCGCTAGCGGGTGGGGCTACGAGCAGTACTTC	CASSASGWGYEQYF
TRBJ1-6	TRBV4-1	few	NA	TGCGCCAGCAGCCAATCCTACGGGTATAATTCACCCCTCCACTTT	CASSQSYGYNSPLHF
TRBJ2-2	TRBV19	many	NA	TGTGCCAGTAGTATGACGGTCACCGGGGAGCTGTTTTTT	CASSMTVTGELFF
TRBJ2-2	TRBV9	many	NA	TGTGCCAGCAGCCCACTAGGCGGGGAGCTGTTTTTT	CASSPLGGELFF
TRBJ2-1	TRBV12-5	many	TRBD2	TGTGCTAGTGGTCCCGGACTAGCGGGAGTTGCCTACAATGAGCAGTTCTTC	CASGPGLAGVAYNEQFF
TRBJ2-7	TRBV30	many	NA	TGTGCCTGGAGTGTAGCCAACTCCTACGAGCAGTACTTC	CAWSVANSYEQYF
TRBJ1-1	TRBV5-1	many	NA	TGCGCCAGCAGCTATTCACCGATCATGAACACTGAAGCTTTCTTT	CASSYSPIMNTEAFF
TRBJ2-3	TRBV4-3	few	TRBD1	TGCGCCAGCAGCCAGGGGGGGACAGGGGGCACAGATACGCAGTATTTT	CASSQGGTGGTDTQYF
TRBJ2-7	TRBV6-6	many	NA	TGTGCCAGCAGTTACTCTGGCAAATCCGAGCAGTACTTC	CASSYSGKSEQYF
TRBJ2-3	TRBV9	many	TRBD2	TGTGCCAGCAGCGTATCCGGACTAGCCATCACAGATACGCAGTATTTT	CASSVSGLAITDTQYF
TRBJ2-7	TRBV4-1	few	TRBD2	TGCGCCAGCAGCCAAGATGGGACTATTATCTACGAGCAGTACTTC	CASSQDGTIIYEQYF